These 2 T cell receptor beta chains came from one sample sequenced in a study of lymphopenia after photon versus proton radiotherapy. Profiling relied on immunoSEQ multiplex PCR, and the TCRdb table lists in-frame clones only, not all of them. The sample lists about 29,000 clones, roughly 86% seen once, with 50% in the top ten. Sequencing used peripheral blood, obtained from a patient treated with proton-based radiotherapy. The receptors stem from a woman aged 55 to 70 with cholangiocarcinoma. Some clones in this sample may be carry-over from other donors' samples.

The count of this clone is one. The J gene is TRBJ1-5, the V gene TRBV7-2; TRBD1 is a possible D gene (5 bases). V was pared by 6 bases and J by 3 bases, with 15 bases between. The germline CDR1 and CDR2 sequences are SGHTA and FQGNSA. This CDR3 is built from 15 residues. The CDR3 is CASSPRRGTNQPQHF. The CDR3 coding sequence is TGTGCCAGCAGTCCCAGGAGGGGTACCAATCAGCCCCAGCATTTT.

The V call is TRBV5-6, the J call TRBJ1-1, with 8 bases lining up with TRBD1. The CDR3 sequence is 15 residues long. CDR1 and CDR2 from the germline V gene are SGHDT and YYEEEE. V lost 0 bases, J lost 3 bases, and 4 bases stayed unmatched. The CDR3 nucleotides read TGTGCCAGCAGCTTGGTAGCAGGGGGCTACACTGAAGCTTTCTTT. Translation: CASSLVAGGYTEAFF.